Listed here is a single T cell receptor (beta chain). The antigen remains undetermined. The sample comes from a study of graft-versus-host responses after intestinal transplantation. Study results and caveats: The recipient marrow held GvH clones, and some of them showed up first in ileum or blood. Early after transplant, HvG declines were associated with peak levels of circulating GvH clones.

The CDR3 contains 18 residues. The germline V gene encodes CDR1 SGHAT and CDR2 FQDESV (reference sequence). With 5 bases clipped from V and 1 base from J, the junction kept 14 bases outside the gene matches. This table comes from immunoSEQ multiplex PCR, and its TCRdb copy is limited to in-frame clones, with some not included. The table records about 47,000 clones, 90% to 95% of them present only once. This TCR was sampled from a human donor who was the organ donor for an intestinal transplant. This chain links TRBV11-1 with TRBJ1-2; 9 bases match TRBD1. This sample comprised unstimulated CD8+ T cells sorted from spleen or lymph node cells, obtained before transplant. As DNA, the CDR3 is TGTGCCAGCAGCCTAAAGCCGGGACAGGGAACATTTAACTATGGCTACACCTTC. Translation gives CASSLKPGQGTFNYGYTF.